This T cell receptor (beta chain) was documented in a study of cytomegalovirus exposure and HLA in healthy donors. Study summary: Early on, a data release was issued that held 85 million to 95 million unique TCRs from HLA-typed donors.

The count of this clone is one. Its cognate antigen is unknown. PCR used 60 Vbeta primers and 13 Jbeta primers. Repertoires were generated with immunoSEQ multiplex PCR, while TCRdb's copy carries only in-frame clones and drops some. The table has 150,000 to 200,000 clones, approximately 71% seen once. These donors counted as nominally healthy when sampled, but unrecorded immune exposures were likely. Whole-study findings and limits: As a later analysis showed, a missense DCLRE1C variant was linked to trimming of TCR beta V- and J-genes.

Source material: PBMCs. The receptor's source is a girl aged 10 to 17 in good health and CMV-seronegative.

DNA of the CDR3: TGTGCCAGCAGCTCCGAGTCTGGAAACACCATATATTTT. This gives the protein CASSSESGNTIYF. The chain is built from TRBV7-8 and TRBJ1-3; D not resolved. The CDR3 is 13 amino acids. Germline V CDR1 and CDR2: SGHVS, FQNEAQ. V was clipped by 4 bases and J by 1 base, with 5 bases between them. Full variable domain (rest looked up from reference TRBV7-8 and TRBJ1-3): GAGVSQSPRYKVAKRGQDVALRCDPISGHVSLFWYQQALGQGPEFLTYFQNEAQLDKSGLPSDRFFAERPEGSVSTLKIQRTQQEDSAVYLCASSSESGNTIYFGEGSWLTVV.